The clone carrying this T cell receptor beta chain was seen a single time. The sample comes from a study of blood T cell repertoires in COVID-19. About the study: Acute-phase and convalescent COVID-19 samples originated in the United States, Italy and Spain.

From germline, CDR1 is LGHDT and CDR2 YNNKEL (reference sequence). Trimming pared 7 bases from V and 9 bases from J, leaving 9 bases between. The CDR3 runs to 11 residues. Authors' data handling: Amplified reference gene primers provided the basis for estimating nucleated cell counts. Assay used: immunoSEQ multiplex PCR; TCRdb lists only in-frame clones, some missing. From that table come the V and J calls and clone size; the DNA was used to work out D and trimming. The profile covers under 300,000 clones, with approximately 87% appearing a single time and 5.5% to 8% taken by the ten largest. The V gene is TRBV3-1 (or the pseudogene TRBV3-2), the J gene TRBJ2-2, with D uncertain. The sequenced sample consisted of peripheral blood. This clonotype originated in a man in his sixties with acute or convalescent COVID-19. CDR3 in amino acids: CASTSPRELFF. The CDR3 bases are TGTGCCAGCACCTCTCCCCGGGAGCTGTTTTTT.